This is a list of T cell receptor beta chains from one sample in a study of shared T cell receptors in the human thymus. Sequencing was performed with immunoSEQ multiplex PCR; in TCRdb, only in-frame clones are kept and a portion is missing. The data contain about 380,000 clones, just under 95% of them singletons. The sequencing sample was made of thymocytes. Every receptor here comes from a human donor. Both conserved end residues are part of each CDR3. Each record gives: clone size, J gene, D gene, V gene, CDR3 DNA, CDR3 protein. D genes are given only for firm matches. Expanded clones get a size class; other rows say once, few or many, or leave the size out.

>.|TRBJ2-3|.|TRBV27
TGTGCCAGCAGTTTATATGGCAGGGGAATGGTAGATACGCAGTATTTT
CASSLYGRGMVDTQYF
>.|TRBJ2-1|.|TRBV25-1
TGTGCCAGCAGTGAACCCGGGGGTTCCTACAATGAGCAGTTCTTC
CASSEPGGSYNEQFF
>.|TRBJ2-7|TRBD2|TRBV10-3
TGTGCCATCAGTGTGGGGACTAGCGGGAGGAGGACGAGCGAGCAGTACTTC
CAISVGTSGRRTSEQYF
>.|TRBJ2-5|.|TRBV6-7
TGTGCCAGCATCGGTCACCCGTACCAAGAGACCCAGTACTTC
CASIGHPYQETQYF
>.|TRBJ1-3|.|TRBV6-5
TGTGCCAGCAGTTACCCTGGGACAAGGAGAAGAAACACCATATATTTT
CASSYPGTRRRNTIYF
>.|TRBJ2-1|.|TRBV7-6
TGTGCCAGCAGACCATGGCGTTATTGCCCGACGGGAAAAGGGCTGCTCAATGAGCAGTTCTTC
CASRPWRYCPTGKGLLNEQFF
>once|TRBJ1-1|.|TRBV27
TGTGCCAGCAGTCGCTCAGACAGGCTGAACACTGAAGCTTTCTTT
CASSRSDRLNTEAFF
>.|TRBJ2-1|.|TRBV30
TGTGCCTGGGGAGACCGACGGAGCTCCTACAATGAGCAGTTCTTC
CAWGDRRSSYNEQFF
>.|TRBJ1-3|.|TRBV30
TGTGCCTGGAGTCTCCTAAACCAGGGAAACACCATATATTTT
CAWSLLNQGNTIYF
>few|TRBJ2-3|.|TRBV13
TGTGCCAGCAGCACTCGACAGAGAAGGACAGATACGCAGTATTTT
CASSTRQRRTDTQYF
>.|TRBJ2-7|.|TRBV28
TGTGCCAGCAGACGAGGGACCTACGAGCAGTACTTC
CASRRGTYEQYF
>.|TRBJ1-3|.|TRBV12-5
TGTGCTAGTGGTCTCCACCCCCGGCTCGAAGGACAAGACTCTGGAAACACCATATATTTT
CASGLHPRLEGQDSGNTIYF
>.|TRBJ2-1|TRBD1|TRBV18
TGTGCCAGCTCACCTCCCGGACAGGGAGCGAATGAGCAGTTCTTC
CASSPPGQGANEQFF
>.|TRBJ1-1|.|TRBV29-1
TGCAGCGTTGCTTTCGAGGAGAGGAACACTGAAGCTTTCTTT
CSVAFEERNTEAFF
>.|TRBJ1-1|.|TRBV27
TGTGCCAGCAGTTTACAGGGTGGGGACACTGAAGCTTTCTTT
CASSLQGGDTEAFF
>.|TRBJ2-1|TRBD1|TRBV19
TGTGCCAGCCAGGGGGCGGGGTACAATGAGCAGTTCTTC
CASQGAGYNEQFF
>.|TRBJ2-7|TRBD2|TRBV5-4
TGTGCCAGCAGCTTGGGGTCGACTAGCGGTAGGGTCGAGCAGTACTTC
CASSLGSTSGRVEQYF
>.|TRBJ2-2|.|TRBV29-1
TGCAGCGTTGAAGTTCGTAACAGCGTGGCGAACACCGGGGAGCTGTTTTTT
CSVEVRNSVANTGELFF
>.|TRBJ2-6|TRBD2|TRBV4-1
TGCGCCAGCAGCCCGACTAGCGGGAAAGCCAACGTCCTGACTTTC
CASSPTSGKANVLTF
>.|TRBJ2-1|TRBD1|TRBV10-3
TGTGCCACCTTACCGGGACAGGGGGCAAATGAGCAGTTCTTC
CATLPGQGANEQFF
>.|TRBJ2-5|TRBD2|TRBV19
TGTGCCAGTAACGCGAACCGGGACAGGGGGCAGACTAGCGGGAGGGCCCAAGAGACCCAGTACTTC
CASNANRDRGQTSGRAQETQYF
>.|TRBJ1-2|.|TRBV28
TGTGCCAGCAGTTCCACCCGGTTTAGGGGTGGCTACACCTTC
CASSSTRFRGGYTF
>.|TRBJ2-3|TRBD2|TRBV5-6
TGTGCCAGCAGCTTGGTCGGGACTAGGGCCCCAGATACGCAGTATTTT
CASSLVGTRAPDTQYF
>.|TRBJ2-7|TRBD1|TRBV19
TGTGCCAGTAAACGACAGGGGGCGGGTGAGCAGTACTTC
CASKRQGAGEQYF
>.|TRBJ2-1|.|TRBV2
TGTGCCAACAATGAGCAGTTCTTC
CANNEQFF
>.|TRBJ1-5|.|TRBV9
TGTGCCAGCAGCCCCGCTCGGCCCCAGCATTTT
CASSPARPQHF
>.|TRBJ2-1|.|TRBV28
TGTGCCAGCAGTTTAAGGTACAATGAGCAGTTCTTC
CASSLRYNEQFF
>.|TRBJ2-2|.|TRBV6-5
TGTGCCAGCAGTTACGAGGCAGTCGCGAACACCGGGGAGCTGTTTTTT
CASSYEAVANTGELFF
>.|TRBJ2-3|TRBD2|TRBV7-9
TGTGCCAGCAGCAAACTAGCGGGAAGCACAGATACGCAGTATTTT
CASSKLAGSTDTQYF
>.|TRBJ1-5|.|TRBV4-2
TGTGCCAGCAGCCCGGGAGGGGGGGGGAGTCAGCCCCAGCATTTT
CASSPGGGGSQPQHF
>.|TRBJ1-2|TRBD1|TRBV5-5
TGTGCCAGCACCCTCCCGGGCAGGGGGCGAAGGGGCTACACCTTC
CASTLPGRGRRGYTF
>.|TRBJ2-5|TRBD1|TRBV15
TGTGCCACCAGCAGAGAAAAGGGACAGCCGGAGACCCAGTACTTC
CATSREKGQPETQYF
>.|TRBJ2-5|.|TRBV11-2
TGTGCCAGCAGCCGGGAGCCTCCCGAGAAGACCCAGTACTTC
CASSREPPEKTQYF
>.|TRBJ2-7|TRBD1|TRBV9
TGTGCCAGCAGCGTTGCGGGACAGGGCTACGAGCAGTACTTC
CASSVAGQGYEQYF
>.|TRBJ2-4|.|TRBV14
TGTGCCAGCAGCCAAGAATCAGGGGCGGACATTCAGTACTTC
CASSQESGADIQYF
>.|TRBJ1-1|.|TRBV7-6
TGTGCCAGCAGTTCGACTATACTCAGTGCGAGGAACACTGAAGCTTTCTTT
CASSSTILSARNTEAFF
>.|TRBJ2-7|TRBD1|TRBV11-2
TGTGCCAGCAGCTTAGAAAGGCCGGAGACAGGGGCCCTCGAGCAGTACTTC
CASSLERPETGALEQYF
>once|TRBJ2-1|.|TRBV27
TGTGCCAGCAGTTTATCCGGGCCATACCACCCGGTCAATGAGCAGTTCTTC
CASSLSGPYHPVNEQFF
>once|TRBJ2-7|TRBD2|TRBV27
TGTGCCAGCAGTCCCGTAGCGGGAGGCTACGAGCAGTACTTC
CASSPVAGGYEQYF
>once|TRBJ2-7|TRBD2|TRBV6-4
TGTGCCAGTAATAGCGGGAGGAGCTCCTACGAGCAGTACTTC
CASNSGRSSYEQYF
>.|TRBJ1-1|TRBD1|TRBV7-9
TGTGCCAGCAGCCCTGGACAGGTTAAGACGGCTTTCTTT
CASSPGQVKTAFF
>.|TRBJ2-7|TRBD1|TRBV5-1
TGCGCCAGCAGCCTACGGGACAGCTCCTACGAGCAGTACTTC
CASSLRDSSYEQYF